This TCR beta chain is from a study of blood T cell repertoires in COVID-19. Whole-study context: Researchers got acute and convalescent COVID-19 samples from the United States, Italy and Spain. T cells, B-cell-depleted T cells, or PBMCs provided the cDNA or gDNA that served as material.

Clinical histories supplied by participants themselves formed the basis of cohort assignment. Symptom resolution, clearance, or two negative PCRs marked donors in Cohort 3 as recovered. Libraries were prepared by immunoSEQ multiplex PCR; TCRdb keeps only in-frame clonotypes and omits some of them. Of 280,000 or so clones in the sample, 85% were seen once. Trimming shortened V by 4 bases and J by 7 bases, and 17 bases separated the two germline ends. CDR3 size: 14 residues. Germline-derived CDR1 and CDR2 are SGHDT and YYEEEE. The rearrangement uses TRBV5-6 and TRBJ1-1, with a weak D call TRBD1 (6 bases). This clonotype originated in a woman in her forties or fifties who had recovered from COVID-19. Input material: PBMCs or T cells enriched from blood (not recorded which). The CDR3 protein is CASSPTDRINEAFF. In nucleotides, the CDR3 is TGTGCCAGCAGCCCGACCGACAGGATAAATGAAGCTTTCTTT.